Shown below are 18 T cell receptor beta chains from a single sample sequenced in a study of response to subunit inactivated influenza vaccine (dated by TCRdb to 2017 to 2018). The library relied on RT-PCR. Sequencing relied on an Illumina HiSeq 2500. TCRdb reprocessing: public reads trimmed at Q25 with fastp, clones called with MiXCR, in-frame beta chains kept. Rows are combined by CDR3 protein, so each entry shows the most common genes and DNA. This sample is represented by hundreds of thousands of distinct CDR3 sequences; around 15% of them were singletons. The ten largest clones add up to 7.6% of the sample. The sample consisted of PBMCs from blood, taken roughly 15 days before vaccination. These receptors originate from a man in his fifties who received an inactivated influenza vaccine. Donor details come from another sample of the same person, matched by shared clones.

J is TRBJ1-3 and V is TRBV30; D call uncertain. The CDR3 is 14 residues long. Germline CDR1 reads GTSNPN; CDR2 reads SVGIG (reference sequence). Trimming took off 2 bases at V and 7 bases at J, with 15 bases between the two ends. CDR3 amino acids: CAWSTGTFGNTIYF. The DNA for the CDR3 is TGTGCCTGGAGTACGGGAACCTTTGGGAACACCATATATTTT.

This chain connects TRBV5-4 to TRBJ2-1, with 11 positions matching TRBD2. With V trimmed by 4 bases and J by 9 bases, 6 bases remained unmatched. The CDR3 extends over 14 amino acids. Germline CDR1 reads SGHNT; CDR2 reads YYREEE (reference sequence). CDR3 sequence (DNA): TGTGCCAGCAGCATCGATAGCGGGGGGGCTGAGCAGTTCTTC. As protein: CASSIDSGGAEQFF.

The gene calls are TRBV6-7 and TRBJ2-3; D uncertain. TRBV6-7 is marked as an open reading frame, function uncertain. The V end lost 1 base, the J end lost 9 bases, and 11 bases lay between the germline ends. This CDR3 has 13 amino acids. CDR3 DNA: TGTGCCAGCAGTTACTTTGGGAATCGGACGCAGTATTTT. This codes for CASSYFGNRTQYF.

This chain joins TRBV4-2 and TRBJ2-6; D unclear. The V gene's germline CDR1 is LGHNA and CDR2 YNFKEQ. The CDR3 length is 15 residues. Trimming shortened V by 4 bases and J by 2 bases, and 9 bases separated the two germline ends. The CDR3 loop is CASSRMGTGANVLTF. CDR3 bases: TGTGCCAGCAGCCGCATGGGGACTGGGGCCAACGTCCTGACTTTC.

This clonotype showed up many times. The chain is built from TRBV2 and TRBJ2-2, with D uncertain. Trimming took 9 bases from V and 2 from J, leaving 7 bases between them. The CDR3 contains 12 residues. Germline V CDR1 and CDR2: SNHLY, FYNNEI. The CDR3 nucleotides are TGTGCCAGGGAGAGTAACACCGGGGAGCTGTTTTTT. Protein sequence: CARESNTGELFF.

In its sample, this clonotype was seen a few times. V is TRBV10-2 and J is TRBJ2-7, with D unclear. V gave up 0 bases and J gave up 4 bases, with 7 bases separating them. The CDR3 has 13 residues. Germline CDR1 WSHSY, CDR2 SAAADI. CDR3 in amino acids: CASSESYRYEQYF. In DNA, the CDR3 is TGCGCCAGCAGTGAGTCATACCGGTACGAGCAGTACTTC.

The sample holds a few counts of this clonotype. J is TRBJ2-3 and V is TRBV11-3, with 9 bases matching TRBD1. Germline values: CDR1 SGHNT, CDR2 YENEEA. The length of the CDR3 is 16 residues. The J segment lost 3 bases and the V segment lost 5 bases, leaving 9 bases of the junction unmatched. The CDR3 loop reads CASSGQGQGGTDTQYF. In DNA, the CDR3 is TGTGCCAGCAGCGGCCAGGGACAGGGAGGGACAGATACGCAGTATTTT.

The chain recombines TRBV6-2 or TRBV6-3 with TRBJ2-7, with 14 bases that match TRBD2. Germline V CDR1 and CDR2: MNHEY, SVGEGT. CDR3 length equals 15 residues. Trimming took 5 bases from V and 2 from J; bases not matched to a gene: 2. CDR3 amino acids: CASSLTSGGAYEQYF. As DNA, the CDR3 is TGTGCCAGCAGTCTGACTAGCGGGGGGGCCTACGAGCAGTACTTC.

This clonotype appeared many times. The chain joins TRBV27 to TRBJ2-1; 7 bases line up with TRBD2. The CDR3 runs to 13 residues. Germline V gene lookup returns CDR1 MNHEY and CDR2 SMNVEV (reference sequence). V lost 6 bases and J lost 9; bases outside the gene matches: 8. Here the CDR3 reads CASSWGGESEQFF. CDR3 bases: TGTGCCAGCAGCTGGGGAGGGGAAAGTGAGCAGTTCTTC.

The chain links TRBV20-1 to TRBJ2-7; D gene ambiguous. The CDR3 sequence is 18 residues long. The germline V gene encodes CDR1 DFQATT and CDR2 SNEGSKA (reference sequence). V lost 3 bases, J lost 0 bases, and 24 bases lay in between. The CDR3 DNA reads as TGCAGTGCTAGTATCGGATCCGTGTCGGGTCAGTCCTCCTACGAGCAGTACTTC. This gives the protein CSASIGSVSGQSSYEQYF.

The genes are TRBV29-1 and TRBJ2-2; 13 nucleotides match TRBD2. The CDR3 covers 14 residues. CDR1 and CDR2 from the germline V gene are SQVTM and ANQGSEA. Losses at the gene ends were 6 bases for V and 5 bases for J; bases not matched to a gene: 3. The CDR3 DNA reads TGCAGCGTCGGACTAGCGGGAGTAACCGGGGAGCTGTTTTTT. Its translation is CSVGLAGVTGELFF.

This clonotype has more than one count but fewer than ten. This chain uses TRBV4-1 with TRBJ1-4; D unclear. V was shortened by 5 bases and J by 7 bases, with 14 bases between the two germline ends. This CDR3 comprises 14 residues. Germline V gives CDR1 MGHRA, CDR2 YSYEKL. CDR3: CASSTPKTGEKLFF. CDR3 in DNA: TGCGCCAGCAGCACCCCCAAGACGGGTGAAAAACTGTTTTTT.

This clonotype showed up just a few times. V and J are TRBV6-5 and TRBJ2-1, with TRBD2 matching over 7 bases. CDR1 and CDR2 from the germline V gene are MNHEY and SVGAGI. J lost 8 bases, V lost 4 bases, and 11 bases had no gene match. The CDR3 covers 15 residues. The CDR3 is CASSSPGLSTDEQFF. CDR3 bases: TGTGCCAGCAGTTCCCCGGGACTATCGACTGATGAGCAGTTCTTC.

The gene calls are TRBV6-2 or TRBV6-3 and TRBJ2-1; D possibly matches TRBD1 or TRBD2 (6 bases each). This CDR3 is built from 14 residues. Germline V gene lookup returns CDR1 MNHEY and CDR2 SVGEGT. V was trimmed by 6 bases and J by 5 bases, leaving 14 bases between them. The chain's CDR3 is CASRIPGANNEQFF. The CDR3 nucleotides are TGTGCCAGCAGGATCCCGGGGGCAAACAATGAGCAGTTCTTC.

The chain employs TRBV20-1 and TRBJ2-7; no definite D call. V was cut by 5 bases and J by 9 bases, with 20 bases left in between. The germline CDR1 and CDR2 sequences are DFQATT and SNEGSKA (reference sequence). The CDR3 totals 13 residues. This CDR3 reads CSAPVTEATRQYF. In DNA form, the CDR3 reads TGCAGTGCTCCAGTAACAGAGGCGACTCGGCAGTACTTC.

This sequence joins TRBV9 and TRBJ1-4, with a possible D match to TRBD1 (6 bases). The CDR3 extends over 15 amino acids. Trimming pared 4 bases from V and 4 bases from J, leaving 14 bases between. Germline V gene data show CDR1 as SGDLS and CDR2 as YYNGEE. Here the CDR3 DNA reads TGTGCCAGCAGCCCGCGGACAGAGTTTAATGAAAAACTGTTTTTT. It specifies CASSPRTEFNEKLFF.

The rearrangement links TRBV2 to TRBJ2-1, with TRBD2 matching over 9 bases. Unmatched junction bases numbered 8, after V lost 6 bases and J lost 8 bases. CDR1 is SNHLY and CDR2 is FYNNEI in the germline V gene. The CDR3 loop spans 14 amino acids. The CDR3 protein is CASSSGGRAYEQFF. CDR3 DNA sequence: TGTGCCAGCAGCTCTGGCGGGAGGGCTTATGAGCAGTTCTTC.

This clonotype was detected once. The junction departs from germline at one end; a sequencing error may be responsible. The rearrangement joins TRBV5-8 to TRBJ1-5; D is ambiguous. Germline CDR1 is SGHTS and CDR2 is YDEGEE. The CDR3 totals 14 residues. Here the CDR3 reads CASSLGFSNKPQHF. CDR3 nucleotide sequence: TGTGCCAGCAGCTTGGGCTTTAGCAATAAGCCCCAGCATTTT.